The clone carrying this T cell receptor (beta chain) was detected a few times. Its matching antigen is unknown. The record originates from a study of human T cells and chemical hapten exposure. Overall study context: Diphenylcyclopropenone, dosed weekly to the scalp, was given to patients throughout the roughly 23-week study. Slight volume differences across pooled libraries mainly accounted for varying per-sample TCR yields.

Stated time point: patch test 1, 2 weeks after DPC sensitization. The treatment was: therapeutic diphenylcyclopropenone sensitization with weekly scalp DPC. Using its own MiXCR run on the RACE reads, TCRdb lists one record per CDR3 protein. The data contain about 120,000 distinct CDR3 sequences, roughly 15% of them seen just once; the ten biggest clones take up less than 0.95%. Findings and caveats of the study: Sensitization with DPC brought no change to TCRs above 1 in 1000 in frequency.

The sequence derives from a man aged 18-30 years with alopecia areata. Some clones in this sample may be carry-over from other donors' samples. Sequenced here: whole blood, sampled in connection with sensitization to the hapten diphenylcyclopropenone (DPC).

The CDR3 region has the DNA TGCGCCAGCAGCCAAGATAGCCCCAGGACAGGAAGTACAATGAACACTGAAGCTTTCTTT. This gives the protein CASSQDSPRTGSTMNTEAFF. The chain couples TRBV4-1 to TRBJ1-1, with 7 bases fitting TRBD1. Germline CDR1 reads MGHRA; CDR2 reads YSYEKL. V dropped 0 bases and J dropped 0; count of bases not matched to a gene: 16. This CDR3 comprises 20 residues.